The 31 T cell receptor beta chains below all came from one sample that was sequenced in a study of control samples from healthy donors and cancer patients. Data came from immunoSEQ multiplex PCR; TCRdb stores just in-frame clones and leaves some out. The sample holds tens of thousands of clones, roughly 85% seen once. Sequencing was performed on PBMCs. These receptors came from a man in his fifties or sixties with head and neck cancer.

This clone was observed a few times. The CDR3 nucleotides read TGTGCCAGCGCGCTAGCGGGAGGGCCGGAGACCCAGTACTTC. This sequence encodes CASALAGGPETQYF. The rearrangement joins TRBV6-4 to TRBJ2-5, with 12 nucleotides matching TRBD2. CDR1 and CDR2 from the germline V gene are MRHNA and SNTAGT. The CDR3 extends over 14 amino acids. The J segment lost 5 bases and the V segment lost 8 bases, leaving 6 bases of the junction unmatched.

The chain couples TRBV3-1 (or the pseudogene TRBV3-2) to TRBJ1-4, with D perhaps TRBD1 (5 bases). CDR1 LGHDT and CDR2 YNNKEL come from the germline V gene (reference sequence). CDR3 length: 15 amino acids. V was pared by 1 base and J by 3 bases, with 9 bases between. The CDR3 nucleotides are TGTGCCAGCAGCCAAGGCAGGGAGTCTAATGAAAAACTGTTTTTT. This codes for CASSQGRESNEKLFF.

The rearrangement uses TRBV5-1 and TRBJ2-7; D gene ambiguous. Germline values: CDR1 SGHRS, CDR2 YFSETQ. Trimming removed 0 bases at V and 2 bases at J, with 9 bases between. This CDR3 region has 14 residues. Written as DNA, the CDR3 is TGCGCCAGCAGCTTGGAGGCCGGAACCTACGAGCAGTACTTC. Protein product: CASSLEAGTYEQYF.

The chain has TRBV27 and TRBJ2-7; 8 bases align to TRBD2. The CDR3 length is 15 residues. Trimming removed 2 bases from V and 2 bases from J; junction bases left unmatched: 5. Germline-derived CDR1 and CDR2 are MNHEY and SMNVEV (reference sequence). CDR3 residues: CASSLSGGSTYEQYF. For the CDR3, the DNA is TGTGCCAGCAGTTTAAGCGGGGGATCGACCTACGAGCAGTACTTC.

CDR3 in DNA: TGTGCCAGCAGCCCCGGACAGGGGACCATGAACACTGAAGCTTTCTTT. Translated, it gives CASSPGQGTMNTEAFF. V is TRBV6-2 or TRBV6-3 and J is TRBJ1-1; 9 positions match TRBD1. The CDR3 has 16 residues. With 6 bases clipped from V and 0 bases from J, the junction kept 8 bases outside the gene matches. Germline CDR1 is MNHEY and CDR2 is SVGEGT.

This rearrangement joins TRBV7-9 to TRBJ2-7; 9 bases match TRBD1. Germline trimming cut 4 bases from V and 0 bases from J; bases unmatched to any gene: 10. The CDR3 length is 17 residues. Germline CDR1 reads SEHNR; CDR2 reads FQNEAQ (reference sequence). CDR3 sequence reads: CASSSDTGGSSSYEQYF. The CDR3 bases are TGTGCCAGCAGCTCCGATACAGGGGGCTCTAGCTCCTACGAGCAGTACTTC.

The chain is built from TRBV12-5 and TRBJ1-5; TRBD1 might be the D (5 bases). Germline V gene lookup returns CDR1 LGHNT and CDR2 FRNRAP. Trimming cost V 1 base and J 5 bases, with 9 bases left between them. The CDR3 sequence is 14 residues long. CDR3 in amino acids: CASGLGDGHQPQHF. CDR3 nucleotides: TGTGCTAGTGGTTTGGGGGACGGCCATCAGCCCCAGCATTTT.

The rearrangement links TRBV4-1 to TRBJ1-2; 7 positions agree with TRBD1. J was trimmed by 2 bases and V by 4 bases; bases with no gene match: 4. The CDR3 is 14 residues long. The germline gives CDR1 MGHRA, CDR2 YSYEKL. DNA for the CDR3: TGCGCCAGCAGCCCGGACAGGCAAAACTATGGCTACACCTTC. Translation gives CASSPDRQNYGYTF.

The chain couples TRBV6-2 or TRBV6-3 to TRBJ2-5; D may be TRBD1 or TRBD2 (5 bases each). The CDR3 length is 13 residues. Trimming removed 6 bases at V and 2 bases at J, with 10 bases between. Looked up from germline, CDR1 is MNHEY and CDR2 is SVGEGT. The CDR3 loop reads CASSRDRQETQYF. CDR3 bases: TGTGCCAGCAGCCGGGACCGACAAGAGACCCAGTACTTC.

The chain couples TRBV27 to TRBJ2-1; unclear D gene. Germline V lookup: CDR1 MNHEY, CDR2 SMNVEV (reference sequence). Trimming removed 4 bases from V and 0 bases from J, with 13 bases in between. CDR3 length equals 16 residues. CDR3 sequence (DNA): TGTGCCAGCAGTTCCTCCCGCCCGAGCTCCTACAATGAGCAGTTCTTC. Its protein product is CASSSSRPSSYNEQFF.

The CDR3 reads CASSLQGGAGNTIYF. The CDR3 nucleotides are TGTGCCAGCAGCTTACAGGGTGGAGCTGGAAACACCATATATTTT. V and J are TRBV11-2 and TRBJ1-3, with a tentative D call TRBD1 (5 bases). Germline V gives CDR1 SGHAT, CDR2 FQNNGV. This CDR3 region has 15 residues. Trimming took 2 bases from V and 2 from J, leaving 10 bases between them.

The J gene is TRBJ2-3, the V gene TRBV28, with D maybe TRBD1 (6 bases). This CDR3 has 15 residues. Germline V gene data show CDR1 as MDHEN and CDR2 as SYDVKM. V was trimmed by 1 base and J by 6 bases, leaving 14 bases between them. The CDR3 reads CASSLYPGAPDTQYF. DNA of the CDR3: TGTGCCAGCAGTTTATACCCAGGGGCCCCGGATACGCAGTATTTT.

The V and J genes are TRBV24-1 and TRBJ2-3; TRBD2 matches at 9 bases. The CDR3 sequence is 15 residues long. Germline V lookup: CDR1 KGHDR, CDR2 SFDVKD. V trimming: 6 bases; J trimming: 5 bases; junction bases outside the gene matches: 8. CDR3 DNA: TGTGCCACCAGTAAAGGACTAGCGTTGGGAGATACGCAGTATTTT. Amino acid sequence: CATSKGLALGDTQYF.

V gene TRBV18 combines with J gene TRBJ1-1, with unresolved D. Germline CDR1 KGHSH, CDR2 LQKENI. The V gene lost 4 bases and the J gene lost 1 base, with 10 bases spanning the gap. The CDR3 spans 14 residues. The CDR3 nucleotides are TGTGCCAGCTCACGGTCGGCGAGGAACACTGAAGCTTTCTTT. Its translation: CASSRSARNTEAFF.

V usage is TRBV6-5 and J usage is TRBJ2-5, with a weak D call TRBD1 (7 bases). The CDR3 loop spans 15 amino acids. In germline, CDR1 is MNHEY, CDR2 SVGAGI. Trimming pared 8 bases from V and 1 base from J, leaving 17 bases between. The CDR3 here is CASSRARGVQETQYF. Here the CDR3 DNA reads TGTGCCAGCTCGAGAGCCAGGGGGGTCCAAGAGACCCAGTACTTC.

The genes are TRBV5-6 and TRBJ2-3; D ambiguous. V was pared by 0 bases and J by 6 bases, with 14 bases between. CDR1 SGHDT and CDR2 YYEEEE come from the germline V gene. The CDR3 has 15 residues. CDR3 DNA: TGTGCCAGCAGCTTGGGGGCCTTTTTAATGGATACGCAGTATTTT. It encodes CASSLGAFLMDTQYF.

The gene calls are TRBV5-1 and TRBJ2-1; 13 bases match TRBD2. The J segment lost 7 bases and the V segment lost 0 bases, leaving 4 bases of the junction unmatched. Germline CDR1 reads SGHRS; CDR2 reads YFSETQ. CDR3 length equals 16 residues. CDR3 DNA: TGCGCCAGCAGCTTGGGACTAGCGGGAGGTGGGAATGAGCAGTTCTTC. The encoded protein is CASSLGLAGGGNEQFF. Complete variable domain (other parts from reference TRBV5-1 and TRBJ2-1): KAGVTQTPRYLIKTRGQQVTLSCSPISGHRSVSWYQQTPGQGLQFLFEYFSETQRNKGNFPGRFSGRQFSNSRSEMNVSTLELGDSALYLCASSLGLAGGGNEQFFGPGTRLTVL.

The DNA of the CDR3 is TGTGCCAGCAGTTTTCTAAGTGGCTACACCTTC. Translation: CASSFLSGYTF. The chain is built from TRBV28 and TRBJ1-2; D not certain. CDR1 is MDHEN, CDR2 SYDVKM, per germline. Trimming took off 3 bases at V and 7 bases at J, with 6 bases between the two ends. This CDR3 spans 11 amino acids.

The chain combines TRBV5-8 with TRBJ1-5; maybe TRBD1 (5 bases). V was trimmed by 2 bases and J by 4 bases, leaving 13 bases between them. CDR3 length equals 15 residues. Germline V gene sequence: CDR1 SGHTS, CDR2 YDEGEE. CDR3: CASSFRGTGNQPQHF. The CDR3 DNA follows: TGTGCCAGCAGCTTCCGTGGGACGGGAAATCAGCCCCAGCATTTT.

This clone showed up just a few times. The CDR3 nucleotides are TGTGCCAGCAGTTTGACTAGCGGGTACTCCTACGAGCAGTACTTC. Protein product: CASSLTSGYSYEQYF. V gene TRBV27 combines with J gene TRBJ2-7; 10 nucleotides agree with TRBD2. Trimming took 3 bases from V and 0 from J; bases not matched to a gene: 2. This CDR3 is built from 15 residues. CDR1 and CDR2 from the germline V gene are MNHEY and SMNVEV (reference sequence).

This clone was found once. The rearrangement uses TRBV27 and TRBJ1-1; a possible D gene is TRBD1 (6 bases). Trimming cost V 3 bases and J 1 base, with 12 bases left between them. Germline loops: CDR1 MNHEY, CDR2 SMNVEV (reference sequence). The CDR3 has 15 amino acids. The CDR3 coding sequence is TGTGCCAGCAGTTTCTATGTAGGGGGGAACACTGAAGCTTTCTTT. This encodes CASSFYVGGNTEAFF.

The J gene is TRBJ2-1, the V gene TRBV2, with D maybe TRBD2 (5 bases). This CDR3 has 14 residues. Germline V CDR1 and CDR2: SNHLY, FYNNEI. Between the trimmed V and J ends, which lost 7 bases and 0 bases, there was a span of 10 bases. The CDR3 region has the DNA TGTGCCAGCAAGCGGATAAGCTCCTACAATGAGCAGTTCTTC. This gives the protein CASKRISSYNEQFF.

By sample share, this clone is medium-sized. The chain combines TRBV4-3 with TRBJ1-2; TRBD1 might be the D (6 bases). V dropped 0 bases and J dropped 4 bases, with 15 bases sitting between them. Germline assignment: CDR1 LGHNA and CDR2 YSLEER. The CDR3 consists of 16 residues. The CDR3 nucleotides are TGCGCCAGCAGCCAAGATGGGGGGGCTCTGAGCTATGGCTACACCTTC. The encoded protein is CASSQDGGALSYGYTF.

This clone came up a few times. V usage is TRBV27 and J usage is TRBJ2-1; 7 nucleotides match TRBD2. Trimming took 4 bases from V and 6 from J; bases not matched to a gene: 9. This CDR3 spans 15 amino acids. Germline V gene lookup returns CDR1 MNHEY and CDR2 SMNVEV (reference sequence). CDR3 residues: CASSYGFSGLNEQFF. The CDR3 DNA is TGTGCCAGCAGTTATGGTTTTAGCGGGCTCAATGAGCAGTTCTTC.

In its sample, this clone was seen once. This chain uses TRBV27 with TRBJ1-4, with D unresolved. This CDR3 is 16 amino acids long. Trimming took off 4 bases at V and 0 bases at J, with 12 bases between the two ends. Germline CDR1 is MNHEY and CDR2 is SMNVEV (reference sequence). The CDR3 here is CASSYRRFSTNEKLFF. CDR3 DNA sequence: TGTGCCAGCAGTTATCGGAGGTTCTCAACTAATGAAAAACTGTTTTTT. Supplemented by reference TRBV27 and TRBJ1-4, the full variable domain reads EAQVTQNPRYLITVTGKKLTVTCSQNMNHEYMSWYRQDPGLGLRQIYYSMNVEVTDKGDVPEGYKVSRKEKRNFPLILESPSPNQTSLYFCASSYRRFSTNEKLFFGSGTQLSVL.

This clone was counted a single time. V and J are TRBV9 and TRBJ1-6, with D tentatively TRBD1 (5 bases). Germline CDR1 reads SGDLS; CDR2 reads YYNGEE. With 2 bases removed from V and 1 base from J, the gap between germline ends came to 7 bases. There are 15 residues in the CDR3. The CDR3 nucleotides are TGTGCCAGCAGCGTTGAGGGGTCCTATAATTCACCCCTCCACTTT. As protein: CASSVEGSYNSPLHF.

The V call is TRBV2, the J call TRBJ1-5; D is perhaps TRBD1 (6 bases). Germline CDR1 reads SNHLY; CDR2 reads FYNNEI. Trimming removed 6 bases from V and 6 bases from J, with 12 bases in between. This CDR3 has 13 amino acids. CDR3 bases: TGTGCCAGCAGCTCCTACAGGGTTCAGCCCCAGCATTTT. Amino acids: CASSSYRVQPQHF.

The chain combines TRBV19 with TRBJ2-1, with 9 bases fitting TRBD2. V lost 5 bases to trimming and J lost 6 bases; unmatched junction nucleotides: 8. Germline V gene data show CDR1 as LNHDA and CDR2 as SQIVND (reference sequence). The CDR3 consists of 15 residues. The DNA of the CDR3 is TGTGCCAGTAGTGGGGGGATAGCGGGAGTCAATGAGCAGTTCTTC. Residues: CASSGGIAGVNEQFF.

The chain employs TRBV28 and TRBJ1-1; the D gene is possibly TRBD1 (5 bases). CDR1 is MDHEN and CDR2 is SYDVKM in the germline V gene. The CDR3 spans 13 residues. The ends were cut back, 5 bases at V and 5 bases at J, with 12 bases in the middle. CDR3 residues: CASSVPGTTEAFF. In DNA, the CDR3 is TGTGCCAGCAGTGTTCCCGGGACGACTGAAGCTTTCTTT. Full variable domain (rest looked up from reference TRBV28 and TRBJ1-1): DVKVTQSSRYLVKRTGEKVFLECVQDMDHENMFWYRQDPGLGLRLIYFSYDVKMKEKGDIPEGYSVSREKKERFSLILESASTNQTSMYLCASSVPGTTEAFFGQGTRLTVV.

V gene TRBV7-9 combines with J gene TRBJ1-4; the match to TRBD1 covers 8 bases. This CDR3 has 14 amino acids. Trimming cost V 4 bases and J 4 bases; bases outside gene matches: 2. Germline V lookup: CDR1 SEHNR, CDR2 FQNEAQ (reference sequence). The CDR3 region has the DNA TGTGCCAGCAGCTGGACAGGGAGTAATGAAAAACTGTTTTTT. Protein sequence: CASSWTGSNEKLFF.

This chain connects TRBV28 to TRBJ2-2; 10 bases map to TRBD2. The V segment lost 6 bases and the J segment 5 bases; nucleotides outside the gene matches: 9. The CDR3 runs to 16 residues. The germline V gene has CDR1 MDHEN and CDR2 SYDVKM. The CDR3 nucleotides read TGTGCCAGCAGCGCTACACTAGCGGGACGGACCGGGGAGCTGTTTTTT. As protein: CASSATLAGRTGELFF.